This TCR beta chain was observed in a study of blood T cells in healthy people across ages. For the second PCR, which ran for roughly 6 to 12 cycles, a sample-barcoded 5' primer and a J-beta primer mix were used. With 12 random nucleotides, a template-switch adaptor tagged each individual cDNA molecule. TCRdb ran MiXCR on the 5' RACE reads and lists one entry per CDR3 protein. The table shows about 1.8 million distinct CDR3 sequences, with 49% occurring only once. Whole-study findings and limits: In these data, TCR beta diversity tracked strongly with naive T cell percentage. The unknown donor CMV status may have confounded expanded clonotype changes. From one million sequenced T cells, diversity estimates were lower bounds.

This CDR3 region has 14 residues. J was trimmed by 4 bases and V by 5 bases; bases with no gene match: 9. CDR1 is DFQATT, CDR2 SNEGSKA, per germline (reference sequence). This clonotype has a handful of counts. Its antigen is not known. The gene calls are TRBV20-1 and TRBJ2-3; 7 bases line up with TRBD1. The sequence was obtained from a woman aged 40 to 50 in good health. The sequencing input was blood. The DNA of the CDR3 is TGCAGTGCTCCGACAGGGTTTAGCGCAGATACGCAGTATTTT. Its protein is CSAPTGFSADTQYF.